This entry is about one TCR beta chain. This sample is part of a study of T cell responses to AZD1222 COVID-19 vaccine. J was trimmed by 4 bases and V by 3 bases; bases with no gene match: 5. The germline V gene encodes CDR1 MGHRA and CDR2 YSYEKL. This CDR3 is 14 amino acids long. Using immunoSEQ multiplex PCR, the repertoire was profiled, and TCRdb retains in-frame clones only, with some absent. The sample holds tens of thousands of clones, approximately 83% seen once. The sequencing used peripheral blood, collected on day 0 of AZD1222 vaccination. The sequence was collected from an adult in good health. V is TRBV4-1 and J is TRBJ1-2, with TRBD1 identical over 7 bases. The CDR3: CASSQTGLSYGYTF. CDR3 DNA: TGCGCCAGCAGCCAGACAGGGCTCTCCTATGGCTACACCTTC.